These 19 T cell receptor beta chains share one sample of origin, sequenced in a study of cytomegalovirus exposure and HLA in healthy donors. Assay used: immunoSEQ multiplex PCR; TCRdb lists only in-frame clones, some missing. Of 180,000 or so clones listed, 70% to 85% are singletons. The source material was PBMCs. The receptors stem from a woman in her thirties in good health and CMV-seropositive.

This clone was observed at least ten times. For the CDR3, the DNA is TGTGCCACCAGCGTACACAGGGACAATGAGCAGTTCTTC. The encoded protein is CATSVHRDNEQFF. The V and J genes are TRBV15 and TRBJ2-1; possibly TRBD1 for D (6 bases). The CDR3 covers 13 residues. Germline V gives CDR1 LNHNV, CDR2 YYDKDF (reference sequence). V was pared by 5 bases and J by 5 bases, with 10 bases between.

The chain combines TRBV5-6 with TRBJ2-7, with 11 positions matching TRBD2. CDR3 length: 16 residues. Germline loops: CDR1 SGHDT, CDR2 YYEEEE. Trimming removed 5 bases from V and 2 bases from J; junction bases left unmatched: 9. CDR3 in amino acids: CASSSSRLAGTYEQYF. As DNA, the CDR3 is TGTGCCAGCAGTTCCTCAAGACTAGCGGGAACCTACGAGCAGTACTTC.

This clone was recorded only once. The chain couples TRBV19 to TRBJ1-2; D perhaps matches TRBD1 (5 bases). The CDR3 is 14 residues long. V gave up 6 bases and J gave up 7 bases, with 18 bases separating them. CDR1 is LNHDA, CDR2 SQIVND, per germline (reference sequence). CDR3 DNA: TGTGCCAGTAGCAATCTCCGGGGGGAGGCTGGCTACACCTTC. Its translation: CASSNLRGEAGYTF.

The chain links TRBV10-2 to TRBJ2-7; D remains ambiguous. Trimming removed 6 bases from V and 0 bases from J, with 3 bases in between. The CDR3 is 11 amino acids. The V gene's germline CDR1 is WSHSY and CDR2 SAAADI. In DNA form, the CDR3 reads TGCGCCAGCAGCCTCTCCTACGAGCAGTACTTC. As protein: CASSLSYEQYF.

The rearrangement uses TRBV4-2 and TRBJ2-3; possibly TRBD2 for D (6 bases). This CDR3 is 16 amino acids long. Trimming pared 1 base from V and 2 bases from J, leaving 13 bases between. The germline CDR1 and CDR2 sequences are LGHNA and YNFKEQ. The CDR3 loop is CASSQAGLWATDTQYF. CDR3 nucleotide sequence: TGTGCCAGCAGCCAAGCGGGACTCTGGGCCACAGATACGCAGTATTTT.

This sequence joins TRBV5-1 and TRBJ2-7; 8 positions agree with TRBD2. CDR1 is SGHRS, CDR2 YFSETQ, per germline. The V and J ends lost 0 bases and 2 bases, in that order; junction bases with no gene match: 7. CDR3 length: 16 residues. The CDR3 coding sequence is TGCGCCAGCAGCTTGGACCCAGCGGGAGTGGCCTACGAGCAGTACTTC. This translates into CASSLDPAGVAYEQYF.

As for this clone: Other DNA sequences in the same sample also yield this CDR3. V and J are TRBV2 and TRBJ1-2; maybe TRBD1 (6 bases). There are 13 residues in the CDR3. Germline assignment: CDR1 SNHLY and CDR2 FYNNEI. The ends were cut back, 1 base at V and 5 bases at J, with 8 bases in the middle. CDR3 loop: CASSEDRVYGYTF. The DNA of the CDR3 is TGTGCCAGCAGTGAAGACAGGGTTTATGGCTACACCTTC. Together with reference TRBV2 and TRBJ1-2, the CDR3 gives the full variable domain: EPEVTQTPSHQVTQMGQEVILRCVPISNHLYFYWYRQILGQKVEFLVSFYNNEISEKSEIFDDQFSVERPDGSNFTLKIRSTKLEDSAMYFCASSEDRVYGYTFGSGTRLTVV.

There are a few counts of this clone. The chain couples TRBV6-5 to TRBJ2-7; TRBD2 aligns across 8 bases. The CDR3 is 12 residues long. V gave up 9 bases and J gave up 6 bases; unmatched junction bases: 7. The germline CDR1 and CDR2 sequences are MNHEY and SVGAGI. Here the CDR3 reads CASSGIGGEQYF. The CDR3 nucleotides are TGTGCCAGTAGCGGGATAGGCGGCGAGCAGTACTTC.

CDR3 DNA: TGTGCCTGGAGTTTGGGAGGGGCCACCGGGGAGCTGTTTTTT. Its translation: CAWSLGGATGELFF. The chain carries TRBV30 and TRBJ2-2; TRBD2 matches 7 bases. This CDR3 has 14 amino acids. The V and J ends lost 2 bases and 4 bases, in that order; junction bases with no gene match: 4. Looked up from germline, CDR1 is GTSNPN and CDR2 is SVGIG (reference sequence). Based on the CDR3 plus reference TRBV30 and TRBJ2-2, the full variable domain is SQTIHQWPATLVQPVGSPLSLECTVEGTSNPNLYWYRQAAGRGLQLLFYSVGIGQISSEVPQNLSASRPQDRQFILSSKKLLLSDSGFYLCAWSLGGATGELFFGEGSRLTVL.

The chain uses TRBV4-1 and TRBJ2-1; 7 nucleotides match TRBD2. This CDR3 has 16 amino acids. Germline loops: CDR1 MGHRA, CDR2 YSYEKL. The junction had 6 bases not matched to a gene; V was cut back by 1 base and J by 3 bases. Here the CDR3 DNA reads TGCGCCAGCAGCCAAGGCCCAGCGGGATTCTACAATGAGCAGTTCTTC. Translation: CASSQGPAGFYNEQFF.

The genes are TRBV5-6 and TRBJ2-7; TRBD1 agrees at 8 bases. The CDR3 contains 14 residues. Germline V CDR1 and CDR2: SGHDT, YYEEEE. The J segment lost 5 bases and the V segment lost 1 base, leaving 5 bases of the junction unmatched. The CDR3 region has the DNA TGTGCCAGCAGCTTGCAGGGGGCCTTGCACGAGCAGTACTTC. The encoded protein is CASSLQGALHEQYF.

In this sample, this clone turned up once. This chain links TRBV30 with TRBJ2-6, with D possibly being TRBD1 (5 bases). The CDR3 is 14 residues long. V was pared by 0 bases and J by 13 bases, with 16 bases between. CDR1 is GTSNPN, CDR2 SVGIG, per germline (reference sequence). The CDR3 nucleotides are TGTGCCTGGAGTGTAGGCCAGGGATTTACTGTCCTGACTTTC. This sequence encodes CAWSVGQGFTVLTF.

The chain is built from TRBV5-6 and TRBJ2-1; D possibly corresponds to TRBD2 (5 bases). The CDR3 runs to 11 residues. CDR1 is SGHDT and CDR2 is YYEEEE in the germline V gene. The germline V and J ends were trimmed by 5 bases and 12 bases, with 12 bases remaining between them. CDR3 DNA sequence: TGTGCCAGCAGGAGCCTAGGGAGGCAGTTCTTC. It specifies CASRSLGRQFF.

The chain has TRBV28 and TRBJ1-1, with 7 bases identical to TRBD1. The length of the CDR3 is 13 residues. The V and J ends lost 2 bases and 5 bases, in that order; junction bases with no gene match: 2. Germline loops: CDR1 MDHEN, CDR2 SYDVKM. The CDR3 reads CASSLIRGTEAFF. The CDR3 DNA is TGTGCCAGCAGTTTAATCAGGGGGACTGAAGCTTTCTTT.

CDR3 DNA sequence: TGTGCCAGCAGTTCAAGACAGGCGAGGGGCACAGATACGCAGTATTTT. Translated, it gives CASSSRQARGTDTQYF. The chain links TRBV6-5 to TRBJ2-3; possible D gene TRBD1, 6 bases. Germline lookup yields CDR1 MNHEY and CDR2 SVGAGI. Trimming took 4 bases from V and 1 from J, leaving 15 bases between them. The CDR3 is 16 residues long.

CDR3 DNA: TGTGCTAGTGGTTTGGTAGGAGGTCGGTCCCCTTTCTTT. Its translation: CASGLVGGRSPFF. This chain uses TRBV12-5 with TRBJ1-1; D unclear. CDR1 is LGHNT and CDR2 is FRNRAP in the germline V gene. The CDR3 runs to 13 residues. V dropped 0 bases and J dropped 12 bases, with 14 bases sitting between them.

The J gene is TRBJ1-3, the V gene TRBV6-1, with D maybe TRBD1 (5 bases). Trimming took 4 bases from V and 0 from J, leaving 13 bases between them. The germline V gene encodes CDR1 MNHNS and CDR2 SASEGT. This CDR3 contains 16 residues. The CDR3 is CASSVTDSNSGNTIYF. The CDR3 nucleotides are TGTGCCAGCAGTGTTACAGACAGCAACTCTGGAAACACCATATATTTT.

This clone came up once. V and J are TRBV2 and TRBJ2-1; 8 bases line up with TRBD1. V shed 3 bases, J shed 4 bases, and the junction held 5 bases outside the gene matches. The CDR3 is 15 amino acids. Germline values: CDR1 SNHLY, CDR2 FYNNEI. In DNA form, the CDR3 reads TGTGCCAGCAGTGACCAGGGGGCGAAGTACAATGAGCAGTTCTTC. Its translation: CASSDQGAKYNEQFF. Looking up the rest from reference TRBV2 and TRBJ2-1 gives the full variable domain: EPEVTQTPSHQVTQMGQEVILRCVPISNHLYFYWYRQILGQKVEFLVSFYNNEISEKSEIFDDQFSVERPDGSNFTLKIRSTKLEDSAMYFCASSDQGAKYNEQFFGPGTRLTVL.

CDR3 loop: CASLGQVIYGYTF. The CDR3 DNA follows: TGTGCCAGCCTGGGACAGGTGATCTATGGCTACACCTTC. The gene calls are TRBV6-1 and TRBJ1-2; 8 nucleotides align to TRBD1. The CDR3 loop spans 13 amino acids. J lost 4 bases, V lost 8 bases, and 6 bases had no gene match. Germline CDR1 is MNHNS and CDR2 is SASEGT.